One and the same sample provided the 16 T cell receptor beta chains below, sequenced in a study of shared clonotypes between healthy human individuals. Generated by immunoSEQ multiplex PCR, the TCRdb table keeps only in-frame clones and is missing some. The table records roughly 1 million clones, about 74% of them present only once. The sequenced material came from memory CD4+ T cells sorted from blood. Subset reported: CD45RA-negative fraction. The receptor set was obtained from a man aged 18-30 years in good health.

The V call is TRBV18, the J call TRBJ2-5; the D call may be TRBD1 or TRBD2 (6 bases each). The V gene lost 4 bases and the J gene lost 2 bases, with 8 bases spanning the gap. This CDR3 comprises 13 residues. CDR1 KGHSH and CDR2 LQKENI come from the germline V gene. The CDR3 coding sequence is TGTGCCAGCTCACGGGGGGCGCAAGAGACCCAGTACTTC. It translates to CASSRGAQETQYF.

The rearrangement joins TRBV6-1 to TRBJ2-2; perhaps TRBD1 as D (6 bases). Germline V gene data show CDR1 as MNHNS and CDR2 as SASEGT. The CDR3 is made up of 14 amino acids. V dropped 7 bases and J dropped 4 bases, with 13 bases sitting between them. CDR3 sequence reads: CASKGEEVTGELFF. Written as DNA, the CDR3 is TGTGCCAGCAAGGGGGAAGAGGTCACCGGGGAGCTGTTTTTT.

The J gene is TRBJ1-5, the V gene TRBV29-1; 9 bases agree with TRBD1. Germline CDR1 SQVTM, CDR2 ANQGSEA. The trim removed 4 bases at V and 5 bases at J, leaving 6 bases unmatched. This CDR3 region has 14 residues. The CDR3 bases are TGCAGCGTTGGGGGGACAGGGATCGATCAGCCCCAGCATTTT. It codes for CSVGGTGIDQPQHF.

To note about this clone: This same CDR3 is encoded by further DNA sequences in the sample. V is TRBV10-3 and J is TRBJ1-3; D remains ambiguous. V lost 0 bases to trimming and J lost 7 bases, with 7 bases between them. Germline CDR1 reads ENHRY; CDR2 reads SYGVKD. This CDR3 has 13 amino acids. The CDR3 reads CAISESPGNTIYF. The CDR3 DNA follows: TGTGCCATCAGTGAGTCCCCGGGCAACACCATATATTTT.

This clone was counted between two and nine times. The V and J genes are TRBV5-1 and TRBJ1-1, with unresolved D. This CDR3 is built from 12 residues. Trimming left V 5 bases short and J 10 bases short, with 15 bases between. Looked up from germline, CDR1 is SGHRS and CDR2 is YFSETQ. The CDR3 DNA follows: TGCGCCAGCAGTGGGAACCTCGAGACAGCTTTCTTT. This codes for CASSGNLETAFF.

The chain uses TRBV7-8 and TRBJ2-3; D gene uncertain. The CDR3 length is 12 residues. Germline values: CDR1 SGHVS, CDR2 FQNEAQ. V lost 3 bases to trimming and J lost 4 bases, with 5 bases between them. The CDR3 DNA follows: TGTGCCAGCAGCTTTTGGGCAGATACGCAGTATTTT. Translated, it gives CASSFWADTQYF.

The chain recombines TRBV28 with TRBJ2-2; TRBD1 matches at 9 bases. The CDR3 length is 15 residues. Germline V gene sequence: CDR1 MDHEN, CDR2 SYDVKM. V dropped 3 bases and J dropped 6; count of bases not matched to a gene: 5. Written as DNA, the CDR3 is TGTGCCAGCAGTTTGGGGGACAGGGAGGCCGGGGAGCTGTTTTTT. This sequence encodes CASSLGDREAGELFF.

This clone was counted between two and nine times. The rearrangement uses TRBV14 and TRBJ2-3; weak D call: TRBD2 (6 bases). The V and J ends lost 5 bases and 9 bases respectively, with 18 bases between them. The CDR3 consists of 14 residues. The germline V gene encodes CDR1 SGHDN and CDR2 FVKESK. In DNA form, the CDR3 reads TGTGCCAGCAGCTTACCGGGACTGGTGGGGACGCAGTATTTT. Its translation is CASSLPGLVGTQYF.

This chain connects TRBV7-8 to TRBJ1-2, with D tentatively TRBD1 (5 bases). Trimming took 5 bases from V and 3 from J, leaving 16 bases between them. Germline CDR1 is SGHVS and CDR2 is FQNEAQ. CDR3 length equals 15 residues. The CDR3 region is CASSARGGLDYGYTF. In DNA form, the CDR3 reads TGTGCCAGCAGCGCCCGGGGGGGGTTGGACTATGGCTACACCTTC.

The chain uses TRBV2 and TRBJ1-2; TRBD1 is a possible D gene (5 bases). This CDR3 is built from 14 residues. The V end was cut by 6 bases, the J end by 3 bases, with 14 bases between. Germline CDR1 and CDR2: SNHLY and FYNNEI. CDR3 sequence: CASRGAGVHYGYTF. CDR3 DNA: TGTGCCAGCAGAGGGGCAGGTGTACACTATGGCTACACCTTC. The full variable domain, rest sourced from reference TRBV2 and TRBJ1-2, is EPEVTQTPSHQVTQMGQEVILRCVPISNHLYFYWYRQILGQKVEFLVSFYNNEISEKSEIFDDQFSVERPDGSNFTLKIRSTKLEDSAMYFCASRGAGVHYGYTFGSGTRLTVV.

The rearrangement links TRBV19 to TRBJ2-1; unclear D gene. The CDR3 spans 11 residues. Germline CDR1 and CDR2: LNHDA and SQIVND (reference sequence). The germline V and J ends were trimmed by 3 bases and 14 bases, with 11 bases remaining between them. Here the CDR3 reads CASSISSAKFF. DNA of the CDR3: TGTGCCAGTAGTATCTCCTCAGCGAAGTTCTTC. The full variable domain, completed using reference TRBV19 and TRBJ2-1, is DGGITQSPKYLFRKEGQNVTLSCEQNLNHDAMYWYRQDPGQGLRLIYYSQIVNDFQKGDIAEGYSVSREKKESFPLTVTSAQKNPTAFYLCASSISSAKFFGPGTRLTVL.

The chain joins TRBV6-1 to TRBJ2-6; 7 bases are a match to TRBD2. The CDR3 totals 15 residues. Germline CDR1 reads MNHNS; CDR2 reads SASEGT. The ends lost 7 bases at V and 2 bases at J; junction bases unmatched: 5. CDR3 residues: CASMKREAGANVLTF. The DNA of the CDR3 is TGTGCCAGCATGAAACGGGAGGCTGGGGCCAACGTCCTGACTTTC.

The V call is TRBV18, the J call TRBJ2-5; D possibly uses TRBD1 or TRBD2 (6 bases each). The CDR3 is made up of 13 amino acids. The germline V gene encodes CDR1 KGHSH and CDR2 LQKENI. Trimming took off 3 bases at V and 5 bases at J, with 10 bases between the two ends. The CDR3 sequence: CASSPGGAETQYF. The DNA of the CDR3 is TGTGCCAGCTCACCCGGGGGCGCGGAGACCCAGTACTTC. The full variable domain, with the rest looked up from reference TRBV18 and TRBJ2-5, is NAGVMQNPRHLVRRRGQEARLRCSPMKGHSHVYWYRQLPEEGLKFMVYLQKENIIDESGMPKERFSAEFPKEGPSILRIQQVVRGDSAAYFCASSPGGAETQYFGPGTRLLVL.

CDR3 in amino acids: CARGSMTDTQYF. The CDR3 DNA follows: TGTGCGAGAGGATCCATGACAGATACGCAGTATTTT. V gene TRBV9 combines with J gene TRBJ2-3; unclear D gene. The CDR3 is 12 amino acids. Germline CDR1 SGDLS, CDR2 YYNGEE.

The rearrangement uses TRBV13 and TRBJ1-2; 8 bases align to TRBD1. Trimming at V came to 4 bases and at J to 8 bases, leaving 12 bases not matched to a gene. CDR1 and CDR2 from the germline V gene are PRHDT and FYEKMQ (reference sequence). The CDR3 consists of 15 residues. The CDR3 DNA reads TGTGCCAGCAGCTCCCGCGACAGGGGCATACAAGGCTACACCTTC. Translated: CASSSRDRGIQGYTF.

A single count supports this clone. The rearrangement links TRBV7-2 to TRBJ2-2, with D unclear. This CDR3 region has 13 residues. CDR1 and CDR2 (germline): SGHTA, FQGNSA. V lost 1 base and J lost 10, with 10 bases in between. This CDR3 is CASSLDLTEELFF. In nucleotides, the CDR3 is TGTGCCAGCAGCTTAGACCTAACGGAGGAGCTGTTTTTT.